This T cell receptor beta chain stems from a study of shared clonotypes between healthy human individuals. Trimming cost V 4 bases and J 3 bases, with 15 bases left between them. CDR1 is MGHRA, CDR2 YSYEKL, per germline. The length of the CDR3 is 15 residues. This clone was observed a handful of times. This CDR3 is also generated by other DNA sequences in the sample. This table comes from immunoSEQ multiplex PCR, and its TCRdb copy is limited to in-frame clones, with some not included. This sample has some 2 million clones, with 85% to 95% found just once. The sequencing sample was made of naive CD4+ T cells sorted from blood. Subset reported: CD45RA+ positively selected. This chain joins TRBV4-1 and TRBJ2-5, with D maybe TRBD2 (6 bases). This receptor was identified in a man between 18 and 29 years old in good health. CDR3 nucleotide sequence: TGCGCCAGCAGCCCGTGGCCGGCGGGGAAAGAGACCCAGTACTTC. Encoded protein: CASSPWPAGKETQYF.